These 14 T cell receptor beta chains were sequenced from one sample in a study of CD8 T cells in Susac syndrome. Random hexamers served to reverse transcribe about 0.45 to 1 ug RNA. TCRdb ran MiXCR on the immunoSEQ multiplex PCR reads and lists one entry per CDR3 protein. The sample lists some 300,000 distinct CDR3 sequences, 89% occurring once. The sample consisted of CD8+ T cells from PBMCs. These receptor sequences come from a human donor with multiple sclerosis.

The chain couples TRBV4-3 to TRBJ2-2, with 10 bases that match TRBD2. The CDR3 length is 16 residues. CDR1 is LGHNA and CDR2 is YSLEER in the germline V gene. The J segment lost 7 bases and the V segment lost 0 bases, leaving 5 bases of the junction unmatched. CDR3 nucleotides: TGCGCCAGCAGCCAAGATTCTAGCGGGAGATTCGGGGAGCTGTTTTTT. Protein product: CASSQDSSGRFGELFF.

This rearrangement joins TRBV4-1 to TRBJ2-7; D gene unclear. In germline, CDR1 is MGHRA, CDR2 YSYEKL. The germline V and J ends were trimmed by 4 bases and 3 bases, with 13 bases remaining between them. CDR3 length: 14 residues. CDR3 in DNA: TGCGCCAGCAGCCCGACGGACGGAGTCTACGAGCAGTACTTC. Translated, it gives CASSPTDGVYEQYF.

This clonotype came up once. This chain uses TRBV30 with TRBJ2-5; 9 bases agree with TRBD1. The CDR3 is made up of 14 amino acids. V lost 3 bases, J lost 5 bases, and 7 bases stayed unmatched. Per germline, CDR1 GTSNPN and CDR2 SVGIG (reference sequence). CDR3: CAWSRTGDLETQYF. DNA of the CDR3: TGTGCCTGGAGCCGGACAGGGGATTTGGAGACCCAGTACTTC.

The CDR3 region has the DNA TGTGCCAGCAGTTCTCACATGGCCGACGGGCTATATGGCTACACCTTC. It encodes CASSSHMADGLYGYTF. The gene calls are TRBV27 and TRBJ1-2; no definite D call. This CDR3 comprises 16 residues. Trimming removed 4 bases at V and 5 bases at J, with 20 bases between. Germline CDR1 and CDR2: MNHEY and SMNVEV (reference sequence).

This clonotype was seen just once. The V gene is TRBV4-2, the J gene TRBJ2-1, with 7 bases fitting TRBD1. The CDR3 runs to 16 residues. Trimming removed 0 bases from V and 0 bases from J; junction bases left unmatched: 2. In germline, CDR1 is LGHNA, CDR2 YNFKEQ. This chain's CDR3 is CASSQEGDSSYNEQFF. CDR3 bases: TGTGCCAGCAGCCAAGAGGGGGACAGCTCCTACAATGAGCAGTTCTTC.

This clonotype was observed once. One end of the junction fails to match germline, which may point to a read error. The V and J genes are TRBV12-3 or TRBV12-4 and TRBJ2-3, with 7 positions matching TRBD1. This CDR3 has 15 residues. As DNA, the CDR3 is TGTGCCACCCAAGGGGGCCACCCTAGCACAGATACGCTGTATTTT. It encodes CATQGGHPSTDTLYF.

V gene TRBV9 combines with J gene TRBJ2-7; 10 bases agree with TRBD2. Germline assignment: CDR1 SGDLS and CDR2 YYNGEE. V lost 0 bases and J lost 6; bases outside the gene matches: 6. The CDR3 covers 15 residues. The chain's CDR3 is CASSVGLAGVSEQYF. In DNA, the CDR3 is TGTGCCAGCAGCGTAGGTCTAGCGGGAGTAAGCGAGCAGTACTTC.

The chain is built from TRBV13 and TRBJ2-6; no clear D gene. The CDR3 runs 15 residues. Germline loops: CDR1 PRHDT, CDR2 FYEKMQ (reference sequence). Deletions cut 4 bases from V and 8 bases from J, with 15 bases between. The CDR3 DNA follows: TGTGCCAGCAGCTCAAAAAACTTGGGGACCAACGTCCTGACTTTC. This encodes CASSSKNLGTNVLTF.

The rearrangement links TRBV2 to TRBJ1-1; D perhaps matches TRBD1 (5 bases). V lost 3 bases to trimming and J lost 4 bases, with 12 bases between them. Germline V CDR1 and CDR2: SNHLY, FYNNEI. The CDR3 is 14 amino acids. CDR3 DNA: TGTGCCAGCAGTGAGGGGGGGGAGTCCACTGAAGCTTTCTTT. Its protein is CASSEGGESTEAFF.

The chain couples TRBV2 to TRBJ1-1, with 8 bases fitting TRBD1. Trimming removed 6 bases from V and 1 base from J; junction bases left unmatched: 7. The CDR3 loop spans 15 amino acids. Germline-derived CDR1 and CDR2 are SNHLY and FYNNEI. The CDR3 sequence is CASRSGTGPNTEAFF. The CDR3 region has the DNA TGTGCCAGCAGGTCCGGGACAGGACCGAACACTGAAGCTTTCTTT.

V gene TRBV27 combines with J gene TRBJ2-7; D may be TRBD2 (5 bases). V shed 2 bases and J shed 5 bases, with 13 bases lying between them. The CDR3 covers 14 residues. Germline CDR1 and CDR2: MNHEY and SMNVEV (reference sequence). CDR3 sequence reads: CASSLSGGPNEQYF. Written as DNA, the CDR3 is TGTGCCAGCAGTTTAAGCGGAGGCCCCAACGAGCAGTACTTC.

The CDR3, as DNA: TGCGCCAGCAGCCAATCAGCGGGAGGGGCCGGGGAGCTGTTTTTT. Amino acid sequence: CASSQSAGGAGELFF. The rearrangement links TRBV4-1 to TRBJ2-2; TRBD2 matches 10 bases. The CDR3 length is 15 residues. Germline trimming cut 2 bases from V and 6 bases from J; bases unmatched to any gene: 3. Germline CDR1 is MGHRA and CDR2 is YSYEKL.

The table lists this clonotype with a count of one. The V gene is TRBV19, the J gene TRBJ1-2, with D perhaps matching TRBD1 (5 bases). Trimming pared 7 bases from V and 3 bases from J, leaving 12 bases between. Per the germline V gene, CDR1 is LNHDA and CDR2 is SQIVND (reference sequence). The CDR3 consists of 13 residues. CDR3 DNA: TGTGCCAGTATGGAGGGGCGATACTATGGCTACACCTTC. This encodes CASMEGRYYGYTF. Full variable domain (remainder filled in from reference TRBV19 and TRBJ1-2): DGGITQSPKYLFRKEGQNVTLSCEQNLNHDAMYWYRQDPGQGLRLIYYSQIVNDFQKGDIAEGYSVSREKKESFPLTVTSAQKNPTAFYLCASMEGRYYGYTFGSGTRLTVV.

The chain has TRBV20-1 and TRBJ2-1, with 11 bases fitting TRBD2. Germline trimming cut 6 bases from V and 4 bases from J; bases unmatched to any gene: 8. CDR3 length equals 15 residues. Germline CDR1 DFQATT, CDR2 SNEGSKA (reference sequence). CDR3 DNA: TGCAGTGCAGGCACCGGGACTAGCGGATACAATGAGCAGTTCTTC. Its translation: CSAGTGTSGYNEQFF.